Below, 20 T cell receptor beta chains from the same sample are listed, as sequenced in a study of shared clonotypes between healthy human individuals. Here immunoSEQ multiplex PCR was the method, and the copy in TCRdb shows in-frame clones only, minus some. The sample yields about 2.3 million clones, under 95% seen once. Material for sequencing was naive CD4+ T cells from PBMCs. The subset is: CD45RA+ positively selected. The receptors here all came from a man aged 18 to 35 in good health. Some clones in this sample may be carry-over from other donors' samples.

This clone is a singleton in its sample. The V and J genes are TRBV4-1 and TRBJ1-2, with D possibly being TRBD1 (6 bases). Germline V CDR1 and CDR2: MGHRA, YSYEKL. The CDR3 spans 16 residues. Trimming left V 4 bases short and J 3 bases short, with 18 bases between. This chain's CDR3 is CASSLGLRGTYYGYTF. DNA for the CDR3: TGCGCCAGCAGCCTCGGCCTCAGGGGAACCTACTATGGCTACACCTTC.

The chain recombines TRBV7-9 with TRBJ2-3; unclear D gene. Germline lookup yields CDR1 SEHNR and CDR2 FQNEAQ (reference sequence). Trimming pared 2 bases from V and 6 bases from J, leaving 6 bases between. The CDR3 spans 12 residues. CDR3 residues: CASSLMADTQYF. The CDR3 DNA follows: TGTGCCAGCAGCTTAATGGCGGATACGCAGTATTTT.

The CDR3 DNA sequence: TGCGCCAGCAGCCAACTAGGGAAAAGCAATCAGCCCCAGCATTTT. The encoded protein is CASSQLGKSNQPQHF. V is TRBV4-1 and J is TRBJ1-5; D not certain. The germline V gene encodes CDR1 MGHRA and CDR2 YSYEKL. The CDR3 is made up of 15 amino acids. Trimming took 2 bases from V and 1 from J, leaving 9 bases between them.

This rearrangement joins TRBV11-2 to TRBJ2-6; D may correspond to TRBD1 or TRBD2 (5 bases each). The V gene's germline CDR1 is SGHAT and CDR2 FQNNGV. This CDR3 has 16 amino acids. Trimming pared 6 bases from V and 0 bases from J, leaving 12 bases between. CDR3 in amino acids: CASRPGRHSGANVLTF. As DNA, the CDR3 is TGTGCCAGCAGACCGGGACGGCACTCTGGGGCCAACGTCCTGACTTTC.

This chain connects TRBV28 to TRBJ2-2; TRBD2 aligns across 10 bases. The CDR3 loop spans 18 amino acids. The V gene end was trimmed by 3 bases and the J gene end by 1 base; junction bases not matched to a gene: 8. The germline CDR1 and CDR2 sequences are MDHEN and SYDVKM. CDR3: CASSLGGAGGRNTGELFF. CDR3 nucleotide sequence: TGTGCCAGCAGTTTGGGCGGAGCGGGAGGGAGGAACACCGGGGAGCTGTTTTTT.

The chain couples TRBV7-6 to TRBJ2-3, with D maybe TRBD2 (6 bases). Between the trimmed V and J ends, which lost 7 bases and 6 bases, there was a span of 14 bases. This CDR3 is 13 amino acids long. Germline V gives CDR1 SGHVS, CDR2 FNYEAQ. This CDR3 is CASTRQEGDTQYF. The CDR3 DNA reads as TGTGCCAGCACCCGCCAGGAGGGGGATACGCAGTATTTT.

In regard to this clone: Other DNA sequences in this sample translate to the same CDR3. The chain recombines TRBV7-2 with TRBJ1-4; D is perhaps TRBD1 (5 bases). Germline loops: CDR1 SGHTA, CDR2 FQGNSA. The germline V and J ends were trimmed by 3 bases and 8 bases, with 10 bases remaining between them. There are 13 residues in the CDR3. Written as DNA, the CDR3 is TGTGCCAGCAGCTTGGACCGGGGGGAAAAACTGTTTTTT. It codes for CASSLDRGEKLFF.

This sequence joins TRBV9 and TRBJ2-3, with D possibly being TRBD1 (6 bases). The germline V gene has CDR1 SGDLS and CDR2 YYNGEE. V was cut by 0 bases and J by 6 bases, with 17 bases left in between. The CDR3 has 16 amino acids. CDR3 sequence: CASSVGLTTTGDTQYF. CDR3 nucleotides: TGTGCCAGCAGCGTAGGTCTGACTACCACAGGGGATACGCAGTATTTT. The variable domain in full, completed from reference TRBV9 and TRBJ2-3, reads DSGVTQTPKHLITATGQRVTLRCSPRSGDLSVYWYQQSLDQGLQFLIQYYNGEERAKGNILERFSAQQFPDLHSELNLSSLELGDSALYFCASSVGLTTTGDTQYFGPGTRLTVL.

The chain uses TRBV11-2 and TRBJ1-1, with D unresolved. Per germline, CDR1 SGHAT and CDR2 FQNNGV. The CDR3 length is 17 residues. The ends were cut back, 4 bases at V and 3 bases at J, with 21 bases in the middle. The CDR3, as DNA: TGTGCCAGCAGCTCGCTAGCCCCCCGGACTGGGGACACTGAAGCTTTCTTT. It encodes CASSSLAPRTGDTEAFF.

V is TRBV6-5 and J is TRBJ2-2; no clear D gene. Germline V gene lookup returns CDR1 MNHEY and CDR2 SVGAGI. With 5 bases removed from V and 0 bases from J, the gap between germline ends came to 10 bases. This CDR3 is 15 amino acids long. DNA for the CDR3: TGTGCCAGCAGTCGACAAATAGCGAACACCGGGGAGCTGTTTTTT. Protein: CASSRQIANTGELFF.

The chain links TRBV4-2 to TRBJ2-7; TRBD2 is a possible D gene (6 bases). Trimming took 4 bases from V and 2 from J, leaving 15 bases between them. The CDR3 loop spans 15 amino acids. From germline, CDR1 is LGHNA and CDR2 YNFKEQ. CDR3 region: CASSPRPLAAYEQYF. The CDR3 region has the DNA TGTGCCAGCAGCCCCCGCCCCTTAGCGGCCTACGAGCAGTACTTC.

This chain links TRBV28 with TRBJ1-4; TRBD1 aligns across 9 bases. CDR1 is MDHEN and CDR2 is SYDVKM in the germline V gene. V lost 5 bases to trimming and J lost 8 bases; unmatched junction nucleotides: 15. The CDR3 has 17 residues. The CDR3 coding sequence is TGTGCCAGCAGTCCGAGTCCGGGACAGGGCGACATCGAAAAACTGTTTTTT. As protein: CASSPSPGQGDIEKLFF.

This chain joins TRBV6-1 and TRBJ2-7; D uncertain. Germline V CDR1 and CDR2: MNHNS, SASEGT. V was pared by 6 bases and J by 2 bases, with 11 bases between. The CDR3 length is 13 residues. The CDR3 bases are TGTGCCAGCAGGACACCGGGTACCTACGAGCAGTACTTC. This translates into CASRTPGTYEQYF.

J is TRBJ2-3 and V is TRBV28; no firm D call. CDR3 length equals 15 residues. The germline V gene encodes CDR1 MDHEN and CDR2 SYDVKM. V lost 7 bases and J 6 bases, leaving 20 bases between the germline ends. This CDR3 is CASTSNGRSLDTQYF. DNA for the CDR3: TGTGCCAGCACTTCGAACGGAAGGTCCTTGGATACGCAGTATTTT.

The chain has TRBV7-9 and TRBJ2-2, with D perhaps matching TRBD2 (6 bases). Trimming stripped 8 bases from V and 1 base from J, with 11 bases between. This CDR3 comprises 14 residues. Per germline, CDR1 SEHNR and CDR2 FQNEAQ (reference sequence). The CDR3: CASGGAGNTGELFF. The CDR3, as DNA: TGTGCCAGCGGAGGAGCGGGGAACACCGGGGAGCTGTTTTTT.

The V gene is TRBV5-1, the J gene TRBJ2-3; D remains unclear. The CDR3 is 14 residues long. The V end lost 4 bases, the J end lost 6 bases, and 15 bases lay between the germline ends. Germline CDR1 SGHRS, CDR2 YFSETQ. The CDR3 loop reads CASSLDLQSDTQYF. CDR3 DNA: TGCGCCAGCAGCCTGGACCTCCAATCGGATACGCAGTATTTT.

The chain joins TRBV14 to TRBJ2-1; no clear D gene. Germline CDR1 and CDR2: SGHDN and FVKESK. V gave up 1 base and J gave up 2 bases, with 12 bases separating them. There are 16 residues in the CDR3. As DNA, the CDR3 is TGTGCCAGCAGCCAAGCGGGCGGCCCGGCCTACAATGAGCAGTTCTTC. Protein: CASSQAGGPAYNEQFF.

As regards this clone: The sample carries other DNA sequences with the same CDR3. This chain joins TRBV28 and TRBJ2-1; D not certain. CDR3 length equals 11 residues. Germline CDR1 MDHEN, CDR2 SYDVKM. V gave up 5 bases and J gave up 7 bases, with 6 bases separating them. CDR3 DNA: TGTGCCAGCAGTCTAGGGAATGAGCAGTTCTTC. It translates to CASSLGNEQFF.

This chain uses TRBV6-1 with TRBJ1-2; TRBD1 matches 7 bases. This CDR3 spans 15 amino acids. Losses at the gene ends were 6 bases for V and 2 bases for J; bases not matched to a gene: 9. Germline values: CDR1 MNHNS, CDR2 SASEGT. The CDR3 sequence is CASRKVGTENYGYTF. The CDR3 nucleotides are TGTGCCAGCAGGAAAGTGGGGACAGAGAACTATGGCTACACCTTC.

The rearrangement uses TRBV5-1 and TRBJ2-5; weak D call: TRBD2 (6 bases). CDR1 is SGHRS and CDR2 is YFSETQ in the germline V gene. The CDR3 covers 16 residues. Between the trimmed V and J ends, which lost 0 bases and 1 base, there was a span of 13 bases. CDR3 protein: CASSLAFGAGQETQYF. The CDR3 DNA follows: TGCGCCAGCAGCTTGGCATTCGGAGCGGGCCAAGAGACCCAGTACTTC.